This T cell receptor beta chain was sequenced in a study of CD8+CD57+ T cells in acquired aplastic anemia. Study context: The study obtained an average of about 3.4 ug of DNA from sorted CD4+ and CD8+ cells. The study's findings and limits: Patients and controls shared twenty-nine CD8+ CDR3 sequences, which appeared highly expressed in patients and within their immunodominant clones.

Germline CDR1 is MNHEY and CDR2 is SMNVEV (reference sequence). V lost 2 bases to trimming and J lost 0 bases, with 11 bases between them. The CDR3 runs 16 residues. This clonotype occurred a few times. No antigen is known for it. Selection for sequencing was limited to patients who had shown CD8+CD57+ cell expansion by flow cytometry. Template material for TCR beta VDJ and CDR3 profiling consisted of genomic DNA. TCRdb re-called the reads through MiXCR, storing one row per CDR3 protein. The sample has 180,000 or so distinct CDR3 sequences; under 50% are singletons. V gene TRBV27 combines with J gene TRBJ1-5, with D unclear. This receptor was obtained from a human donor with aplastic anemia. The sample was sorted CD4+, CD8+, or CD8+CD57+ T cells (not recorded which) from PBMCs. The CDR3 coding sequence is TGTGCCAGCAGTTTAAGTCCCCACAATAGCAATCAGCCCCAGCATTTT. This encodes CASSLSPHNSNQPQHF.